Listed below are T cell receptor beta chains from one sample, sequenced in a study of graft-versus-host responses after intestinal transplantation. These receptors have no identified antigens. Using immunoSEQ multiplex PCR, the repertoire was profiled, and TCRdb retains in-frame clones only, with some absent. The sample has 85,000 to 90,000 clones, over 80% seen once; the top ten hold 15% to 20%. Specimen: unstimulated CD8+ T cells sorted from spleen or lymph node cells, collected before intestinal transplant. These receptors were obtained from a human donor who received an intestinal transplant. Both conserved end residues are part of each CDR3. Each record gives: V gene, J gene, CDR3 protein.

V gene: TRBV9; J gene: TRBJ1-2; CDR3 protein: CASSVGRLFYGYTF
V gene: TRBV5-1; J gene: TRBJ2-2; CDR3 protein: CASSLVIGDTGELFF
V gene: TRBV25-1; J gene: TRBJ2-7; CDR3 protein: CASSWDFYLGYEQYF
V gene: TRBV10-3; J gene: TRBJ2-1; CDR3 protein: CAISEDPEAGLSYNEQFF
V gene: TRBV15; J gene: TRBJ2-7; CDR3 protein: CATSPSGVYEQYF
V gene: TRBV6-6; J gene: TRBJ2-5; CDR3 protein: CASSYSSGQETQYF
V gene: TRBV29-1; J gene: TRBJ2-7; CDR3 protein: CSAGLAGRYEQYF
V gene: TRBV2; J gene: TRBJ1-2; CDR3 protein: CASSETGGSYGYTF
V gene: TRBV5-1; J gene: TRBJ2-5; CDR3 protein: CASTFTKGTSGGETQYF
V gene: TRBV11-2; J gene: TRBJ2-3; CDR3 protein: CASSLRLARTDTQYF
V gene: TRBV28; J gene: TRBJ2-1; CDR3 protein: CASREVHNEQFF
V gene: TRBV7-6; J gene: TRBJ2-1; CDR3 protein: CASSRRTSGRYNEQFF
V gene: TRBV6-4; J gene: TRBJ2-4; CDR3 protein: CASSAGPKNIQYF
V gene: TRBV21-1; J gene: TRBJ2-7; CDR3 protein: CASSKEARDHSYEQYF
V gene: TRBV27; J gene: TRBJ2-3; CDR3 protein: CASSSTSTDTQYF
V gene: TRBV11-3; J gene: TRBJ2-7; CDR3 protein: CASSLVGNEQYF
V gene: TRBV11-2; J gene: NA; CDR3 protein: CASSLYRGGNEQYF
V gene: TRBV7-9; J gene: TRBJ2-1; CDR3 protein: CASSLLYNEQFF
V gene: TRBV5-1; J gene: TRBJ2-7; CDR3 protein: CATRTDLSYEQYF
V gene: TRBV6-5; J gene: TRBJ2-5; CDR3 protein: CASSGDKDQETQYF
V gene: TRBV6-1; J gene: TRBJ2-7; CDR3 protein: CASGTSGVVEQYF
V gene: TRBV27; J gene: TRBJ1-1; CDR3 protein: CASSLVQGIEAFF
V gene: TRBV11-2; J gene: TRBJ2-1; CDR3 protein: CASSSFPLSAVGSYNEQFF
V gene: TRBV2; J gene: TRBJ1-2; CDR3 protein: CASSVRDSYYGYTF
V gene: TRBV4-1; J gene: TRBJ1-5; CDR3 protein: CASSPEGDQPQHF
V gene: TRBV9; J gene: TRBJ2-3; CDR3 protein: CASSVVGGPDTQYF
V gene: TRBV7-9; J gene: TRBJ1-2; CDR3 protein: CASSSYLLDGYTF
V gene: TRBV7-9; J gene: TRBJ2-3; CDR3 protein: CASSPGPLATPPQYF
V gene: TRBV6-1; J gene: TRBJ2-5; CDR3 protein: CASSLSAGVRETQYF
V gene: TRBV28; J gene: TRBJ1-4; CDR3 protein: CASSFNRVVANEKLFF
V gene: TRBV6-1; J gene: TRBJ2-7; CDR3 protein: CASSRVLTSSYEQYF
V gene: TRBV9; J gene: TRBJ2-1; CDR3 protein: CASSVGGLARIEQFF
V gene: TRBV5-1; J gene: TRBJ2-7; CDR3 protein: CASSPGQILVSEQYF
V gene: TRBV7-9; J gene: TRBJ1-2; CDR3 protein: CASSLGGQGGSGYTF
V gene: TRBV27; J gene: TRBJ2-7; CDR3 protein: CASSFSWSWNYEQYF
V gene: TRBV10-3; J gene: TRBJ2-7; CDR3 protein: CAISEKGYGDPYEQYF
V gene: TRBV15; J gene: TRBJ2-2; CDR3 protein: CATKDRVQGTGELFF
V gene: TRBV30; J gene: TRBJ2-7; CDR3 protein: CAWSVGLAGLPYEQYF
V gene: TRBV15; J gene: TRBJ2-3; CDR3 protein: CATSVDSRTDTQYF
V gene: TRBV27; J gene: TRBJ2-3; CDR3 protein: CASSLTHTDTQYF
V gene: TRBV28; J gene: TRBJ2-1; CDR3 protein: CASSPQGYNEQFF
V gene: TRBV9; J gene: TRBJ2-1; CDR3 protein: CASSLQGQGAYNEQFF
V gene: TRBV19; J gene: TRBJ2-1; CDR3 protein: CASSISVGLAGVIHNEQFF
V gene: TRBV7-6; J gene: TRBJ2-1; CDR3 protein: CASSLPSGGYNEQFF
V gene: TRBV30; J gene: TRBJ2-7; CDR3 protein: CAWGVDGPTPRHEQYF
V gene: TRBV4-1; J gene: TRBJ2-1; CDR3 protein: CASSHRFFYNEQFF